Presented here are 13 T cell receptor beta chains from one specimen sequenced in a study of shared clonotypes between healthy human individuals. Repertoires were generated with immunoSEQ multiplex PCR, while TCRdb's copy carries only in-frame clones and drops some. Of millions of clones in the sample, approximately 93% were seen once. The specimen was naive CD4+ T cells from PBMCs. Subset defined: CD45RA+ positively selected. The source of these receptors is a man younger than 35 in good health. Some clones in this sample may be carry-over from other donors' samples.

Concerning this clone: Different DNA sequences within this sample yield the same CDR3. The V and J genes are TRBV28 and TRBJ2-3; D gene unclear. V was pared by 9 bases and J by 0 bases, with 10 bases between. CDR3 length: 13 residues. Germline V gene data show CDR1 as MDHEN and CDR2 as SYDVKM. The CDR3 loop is CASLGLSTDTQYF. The CDR3 coding sequence is TGTGCCAGTTTAGGGCTTAGCACAGATACGCAGTATTTT.

The chain employs TRBV7-2 and TRBJ2-2; possibly TRBD2 for D (5 bases). V was pared by 5 bases and J by 6 bases, with 19 bases between. CDR1 and CDR2 from the germline V gene are SGHTA and FQGNSA. This CDR3 has 16 amino acids. CDR3 region: CASSARVFSASGELFF. The CDR3 DNA reads as TGTGCCAGCAGCGCGAGGGTCTTCTCGGCGTCCGGGGAGCTGTTTTTT.

The rearrangement joins TRBV7-9 to TRBJ2-2, with D possibly called TRBD1 or TRBD2 (5 bases each). Trimming removed 5 bases at V and 6 bases at J, with 16 bases between. Looked up from germline, CDR1 is SEHNR and CDR2 is FQNEAQ (reference sequence). The CDR3 length is 15 residues. CDR3 nucleotide sequence: TGTGCCAGCAGCACCCTTTCCAGGGACCCCGGGGAGCTGTTTTTT. Translated, it gives CASSTLSRDPGELFF.

The chain couples TRBV11-1 to TRBJ2-2; the match to TRBD2 covers 11 bases. J was trimmed by 5 bases and V by 5 bases; bases with no gene match: 13. Germline-derived CDR1 and CDR2 are SGHAT and FQDESV (reference sequence). CDR3 size: 18 residues. This CDR3 reads CASSQLAGVPLVTGELFF. CDR3 DNA: TGTGCCAGCAGCCAACTAGCGGGAGTACCCCTCGTAACCGGGGAGCTGTTTTTT.

This chain joins TRBV11-3 and TRBJ2-2; no firm D call. The length of the CDR3 is 13 residues. V was cut by 1 base and J by 7 bases, with 7 bases left in between. CDR1 and CDR2 (germline): SGHNT, YENEEA. CDR3 region: CASSLGDIGELFF. The CDR3 nucleotides are TGTGCCAGCAGCTTAGGCGACATCGGGGAGCTGTTTTTT.

The J gene is TRBJ2-5, the V gene TRBV6-1; TRBD2 matches at 7 bases. CDR3 length: 14 amino acids. J lost 0 bases, V lost 7 bases, and 5 bases had no gene match. Looked up from germline, CDR1 is MNHNS and CDR2 is SASEGT. The CDR3 here is CASTAGLYQETQYF. The DNA of the CDR3 is TGTGCCAGCACAGCGGGGTTATACCAAGAGACCCAGTACTTC.

The chain joins TRBV10-3 to TRBJ2-5, with D tentatively TRBD1 (6 bases). The germline V and J ends were trimmed by 10 bases and 1 base, with 10 bases remaining between them. CDR3 length equals 12 residues. Per germline, CDR1 ENHRY and CDR2 SYGVKD. CDR3 protein: CATGQSQETQYF. The CDR3 DNA reads as TGTGCCACCGGACAGAGCCAAGAGACCCAGTACTTC.

V is TRBV6-1 and J is TRBJ2-2, with 9 bases matching TRBD1. Losses at the gene ends were 4 bases for V and 1 base for J; bases not matched to a gene: 7. Germline CDR1 reads MNHNS; CDR2 reads SASEGT. The CDR3 loop spans 17 amino acids. CDR3 sequence: CASSGFSGQGNTGELFF. The CDR3 DNA follows: TGTGCCAGCAGTGGATTCTCGGGACAGGGGAACACCGGGGAGCTGTTTTTT.

Only one count was recorded for this clone. CDR3 sequence: CASTPGPQDTQYF. CDR3 DNA: TGTGCCAGCACCCCGGGCCCCCAAGATACGCAGTATTTT. The genes are TRBV5-4 and TRBJ2-3; D is uncertain. Per germline, CDR1 SGHNT and CDR2 YYREEE (reference sequence). The CDR3 contains 13 residues. Trimming took 6 bases from V and 5 from J, leaving 13 bases between them.

This clone appeared once. This sequence joins TRBV27 and TRBJ1-5; no clear D gene. The V end was cut by 3 bases, the J end by 4 bases, with 10 bases between. This CDR3 is built from 14 residues. Germline CDR1 is MNHEY and CDR2 is SMNVEV (reference sequence). This CDR3 reads CASSFRVGNQPQHF. The CDR3 region has the DNA TGTGCCAGCAGTTTTCGGGTAGGGAATCAGCCCCAGCATTTT.

The V call is TRBV7-9, the J call TRBJ1-4, with a weak D call TRBD1 (6 bases). V was trimmed by 3 bases and J by 8 bases, leaving 16 bases between them. CDR3 length: 15 amino acids. Germline CDR1 is SEHNR and CDR2 is FQNEAQ (reference sequence). The CDR3 DNA follows: TGTGCCAGCAGCTTGGATACAGGGAAGGAGGAAAAACTGTTTTTT. It is translated as CASSLDTGKEEKLFF.

The chain carries TRBV5-1 and TRBJ2-1, with 11 bases fitting TRBD2. Germline CDR1 SGHRS, CDR2 YFSETQ. Losses at the gene ends were 4 bases for V and 6 bases for J; bases not matched to a gene: 9. The CDR3 contains 16 residues. CDR3 residues: CASSHPGTSGLNEQFF. CDR3 coding DNA: TGCGCCAGCAGCCATCCCGGGACTAGCGGACTCAATGAGCAGTTCTTC.

This clone has just one count. V and J are TRBV7-2 and TRBJ2-5; 8 positions match TRBD1. V shed 1 base and J 4 bases; nucleotides not matched to a gene: 5. The length of the CDR3 is 15 residues. Germline V gene sequence: CDR1 SGHTA, CDR2 FQGNSA. CDR3: CASSLGRQGAETQYF. DNA of the CDR3: TGTGCCAGCAGCTTAGGTCGTCAGGGGGCAGAGACCCAGTACTTC.